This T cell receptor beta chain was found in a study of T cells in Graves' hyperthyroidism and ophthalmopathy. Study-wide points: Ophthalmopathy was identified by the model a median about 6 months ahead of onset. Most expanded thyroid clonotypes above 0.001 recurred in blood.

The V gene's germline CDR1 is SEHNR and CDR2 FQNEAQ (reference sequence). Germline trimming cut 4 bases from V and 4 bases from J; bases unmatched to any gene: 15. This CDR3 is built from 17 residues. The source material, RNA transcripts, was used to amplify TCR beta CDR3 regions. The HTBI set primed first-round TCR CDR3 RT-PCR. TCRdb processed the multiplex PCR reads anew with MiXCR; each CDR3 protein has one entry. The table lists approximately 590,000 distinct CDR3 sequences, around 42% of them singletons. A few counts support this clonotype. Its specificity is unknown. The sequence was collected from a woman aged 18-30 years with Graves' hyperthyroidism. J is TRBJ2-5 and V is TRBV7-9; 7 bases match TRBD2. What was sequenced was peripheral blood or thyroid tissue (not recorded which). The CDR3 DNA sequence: TGTGCCAGCAGCTGGAGGATCTCGGCGGGGGAGGGAGAGACCCAGTACTTC. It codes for CASSWRISAGEGETQYF.